The source of this TCR beta chain is a study of cytomegalovirus exposure and HLA in healthy donors. Primers for the PCR totalled 60 Vbeta and 13 Jbeta. Per the original data handling: Roughly 11 million shared chains were among the approximately 76 million unique TCR beta chains that a later analysis counted. Clones were read by immunoSEQ multiplex PCR, and TCRdb kept only the in-frame ones, dropping some. V, J and clone size are taken as reported in that table, and D and trimming were inferred from the DNA itself. The sample has roughly 100,000 clones; under 85% are singletons. Study-level findings and limits: Exclusion as indistinguishable affected some V segments, including TRBV6-2 and TRBV6-3. As immune exposure information, only CMV serostatus was available.

Germline CDR1 is SGHRS and CDR2 is YFSETQ. Trimming took 1 base from V and 5 from J, leaving 10 bases between them. This CDR3 contains 15 residues. Note on this clone: Its antigen is undetermined.

The specimen was PBMCs. The receptor was derived from a middle-aged woman in good health and CMV-seropositive. The J gene is TRBJ2-6, the V gene TRBV5-1, with D possibly TRBD2 on 7 matching bases. The CDR3 spells CASSLRGGRANVLTF. CDR3 in DNA: TGCGCCAGCAGCTTGAGGGGGGGAAGGGCCAACGTCCTGACTTTC.